This T cell receptor (beta chain) was sequenced during a study of T-cell reconstitution after alpha-beta-depleted transplantation in children. General observations from the study: At the one-year point after transplant, T-cell counts and TCRbeta diversity were found to come mostly from T cells that had been newly produced. Reportedly, alpha-beta T cells present about two months post-transplant originated from several hundred expanded clones of graft origin. After transplant, high TCRbeta diversity at day 60 in some patients arose from surviving recipient T cells and thymic progenitors.

Unique molecular identifiers featured in how the TCRbeta library was prepared. TCRdb recomputed calls from the PCR reads with MiXCR, one row per CDR3 protein. The data show hundreds of thousands of distinct CDR3 sequences, with around 10% seen just once and around a quarter held by the top ten. V was cut by 5 bases and J by 9 bases, with 22 bases left in between. This CDR3 region has 16 residues. Germline V gives CDR1 SGHVS, CDR2 FNYEAQ. This clonotype was seen at least ten times. The antigen is unknown. The material sequenced was peripheral blood, taken 180 days after TCRalphabeta/CD19-depleted stem cell transplant. This sequence joins TRBV7-6 and TRBJ2-2; perhaps TRBD2 as D (5 bases). The receptor was isolated from a male patient aged 2 to 9 who had a stem cell transplant for chronic granulomatous disease, so the T cells may come from the graft donor. This chain's CDR3 is CASSPFPRVGVRELFF. The CDR3 DNA reads TGTGCCAGCAGCCCATTTCCCCGGGTCGGGGTGCGGGAGCTGTTTTTT. The whole variable domain, filled in from reference TRBV7-6 and TRBJ2-2, reads GAGVSQSPRYKVTKRGQDVALRCDPISGHVSLYWYRQALGQGPEFLTYFNYEAQQDKSGLPNDRFSAERPEGSISTLTIQRTEQRDSAMYRCASSPFPRVGVRELFFGEGSRLTVL.